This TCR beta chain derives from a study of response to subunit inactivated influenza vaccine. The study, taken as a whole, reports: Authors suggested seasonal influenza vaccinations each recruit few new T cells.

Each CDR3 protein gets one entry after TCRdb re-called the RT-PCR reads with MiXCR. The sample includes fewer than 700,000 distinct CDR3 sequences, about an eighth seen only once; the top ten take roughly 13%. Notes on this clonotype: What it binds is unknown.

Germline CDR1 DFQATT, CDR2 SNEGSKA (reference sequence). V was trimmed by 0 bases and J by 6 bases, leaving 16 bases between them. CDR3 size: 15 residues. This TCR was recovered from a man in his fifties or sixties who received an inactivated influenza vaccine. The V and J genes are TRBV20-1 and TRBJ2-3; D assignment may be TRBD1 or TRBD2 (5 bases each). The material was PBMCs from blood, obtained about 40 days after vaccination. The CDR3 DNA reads TGCAGTGCTAGAGATCCCGGGGCAGGAGGCGATACGCAGTATTTT. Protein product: CSARDPGAGGDTQYF.